This T cell receptor (beta chain) comes out of a study of shared clonotypes between healthy human individuals. Study outcomes and limitations: Naive CD4 clonotype sharing across several donors was around 5%. Generally, naive subsets came out with larger estimated richness than memory subsets.

A word on this clone: Its target is not known.

Per the original methods: ImmunoSEQ sequences covered only the junction and lacked quality scores; filtering therefore differed. The method was immunoSEQ multiplex PCR; TCRdb's version includes in-frame clones alone and lacks a portion of them. V, J and clone size were drawn from that table, and D and trimming were deduced from the DNA. Of roughly 1 million clones in the sample, around 75% were seen once. Donors were Caucasian adults residing in Nashville, Tennessee, USA. Germline lookup yields CDR1 SGHTA and CDR2 FQGNSA. Trimming took 2 bases from V and 6 from J; bases not matched to a gene: 9. This CDR3 spans 15 amino acids.

This receptor was taken from a man aged 18 to 30 in good health. Input material: memory CD4+ T cells sorted from blood. Indicated subset: CD45RA-negative fraction. The chain is built from TRBV7-2 and TRBJ2-7, with 8 bases matching TRBD2. DNA for the CDR3: TGTGCCAGCAGCTTAACAGCGGGGGTTGGGGGCGAGCAGTACTTC. This gives the protein CASSLTAGVGGEQYF.